In this sample, the clone carrying this TCR beta chain turned up a few times. The record originates from a study of T cells in Graves' hyperthyroidism and ophthalmopathy. RNA transcripts served as the template for amplifying TCR beta CDR3 regions. The HTBI primer set was used in a first-round RT-PCR of the TCR CDR3. TCRdb passed the multiplex PCR reads through MiXCR, listing each CDR3 protein once. The sample records 450,000 to 600,000 distinct CDR3 sequences, 15% to 20% being singletons. Active moderate-to-severe ophthalmopathy, Clinical Activity Score at least 3, NOSPECS at least 4, under 3 months' duration. A patient was excluded if there was uncontrolled infection, other autoimmune disease, pregnancy or lactation. The sequence derives from a man aged 35 to 55 with Graves' ophthalmopathy. What was sequenced was blood.

CDR3 sequence (DNA): TGTGCCTGGAGTTATTCGGGCGGGGGCTCCTACGAGCAGTACTTC. This translates into CAWSYSGGGSYEQYF. The chain couples TRBV30 to TRBJ2-7; 7 bases match TRBD2. The V gene end was trimmed by 2 bases and the J gene end by 0 bases; junction bases not matched to a gene: 7. The CDR3 spans 15 residues. CDR1 is GTSNPN, CDR2 SVGIG, per germline (reference sequence).